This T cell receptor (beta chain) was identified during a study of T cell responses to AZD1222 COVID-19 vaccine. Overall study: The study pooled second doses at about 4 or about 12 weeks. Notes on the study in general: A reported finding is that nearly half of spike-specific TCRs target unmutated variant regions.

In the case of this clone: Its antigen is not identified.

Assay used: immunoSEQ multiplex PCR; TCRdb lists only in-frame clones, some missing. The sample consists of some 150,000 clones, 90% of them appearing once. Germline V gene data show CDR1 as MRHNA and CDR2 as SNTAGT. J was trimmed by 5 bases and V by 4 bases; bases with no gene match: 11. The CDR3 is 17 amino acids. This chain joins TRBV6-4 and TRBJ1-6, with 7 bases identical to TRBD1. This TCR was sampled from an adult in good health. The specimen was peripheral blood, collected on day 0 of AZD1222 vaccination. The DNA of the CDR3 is TGTGCCAGCAGTGTTTCCGGCCGGGGACAGCATAATTCACCCCTCCACTTT. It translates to CASSVSGRGQHNSPLHF.